A selection of T cell receptor beta chains follows, all from one sample in a study of blood T cells in healthy people across ages. TCRdb recomputed calls from the 5' RACE reads with MiXCR, one row per CDR3 protein. The sample has roughly 2 million distinct CDR3 sequences, 49% seen once; the top ten hold 2% to 2.5%. Sequences were obtained from blood. These receptors all come from a woman aged 40 to 50 in good health. Both conserved end residues are part of each CDR3. D genes are given only for firm matches. Some rows mark clone size as missing; the rest say once, few, many or name a class of expanded clone.

CDR3: CASSPSTRAYEQYF; DNA: TGTGCCAGCAGCCCATCGACCCGAGCCTACGAGCAGTACTTC; size: NA; D: NA; length: 14; J: TRBJ2-7; V: TRBV7-9
CDR3: CASSDSRSREETQYF; DNA: TGTGCCAGCAGCGATTCGAGGTCCAGGGAAGAGACCCAGTACTTC; size: NA; D: NA; length: 15; J: TRBJ2-5; V: TRBV5-4
CDR3: CASSLGGLGAGYEQYF; DNA: TGCGCCAGCAGCTTGGGGGGTCTGGGGGCCGGCTATGAGCAGTACTTC; size: NA; D: NA; length: 16; J: TRBJ2-5; V: TRBV5-1
CDR3: CASSALGTGDAGANVLTF; DNA: TGTGCCAGCAGCGCCCTGGGGACAGGGGACGCTGGGGCCAACGTCCTGACTTTC; size: once; D: TRBD1; length: 18; J: TRBJ2-6; V: TRBV6-4
CDR3: CASSLVPVQAGQDTQYF; DNA: TGTGCCAGCAGCTTAGTCCCGGTTCAAGCAGGCCAAGATACGCAGTATTTT; size: few; D: NA; length: 17; J: TRBJ2-3; V: TRBV7-2
CDR3: CASSQDQAGGPHEQFF; DNA: TGTGCCAGCAGCCAAGATCAGGCGGGGGGGCCCCATGAGCAGTTCTTC; size: many; D: TRBD2; length: 16; J: TRBJ2-1; V: TRBV4-2
CDR3: CASSPRDRVNYGYTF; DNA: TGTGCCAGCTCACCGAGGGACAGGGTAAACTATGGCTACACCTTC; size: NA; D: TRBD1; length: 15; J: TRBJ1-2; V: TRBV18
CDR3: CASSAFHYGGGQETQYF; DNA: TGTGCCAGCAGTGCCTTCCACTACGGGGGGGGTCAAGAGACCCAGTACTTC; size: NA; D: TRBD2; length: 17; J: TRBJ2-5; V: TRBV25-1
CDR3: CASSSAGHNYEQYF; DNA: TGTGCCAGCAGCTCTGCGGGACACAACTACGAGCAGTACTTC; size: NA; D: NA; length: 14; J: TRBJ2-7; V: TRBV7-9
CDR3: CASRKLAKNIQYF; DNA: TGTGCCAGCAGGAAACTAGCCAAAAACATTCAGTACTTC; size: NA; D: NA; length: 13; J: TRBJ2-4; V: TRBV12-3/TRBV12-4
CDR3: CASSLGQGTKNIQYF; DNA: TGTGCCAGCAGCTTAGGGCAGGGAACGAAAAACATTCAGTACTTC; size: NA; D: NA; length: 15; J: TRBJ2-4; V: TRBV7-2
CDR3: CASHIRLASSYEQYF; DNA: TGTGCCAGCCATATAAGACTAGCGAGCTCCTACGAGCAGTACTTC; size: NA; D: TRBD2; length: 15; J: TRBJ2-7; V: TRBV28
CDR3: CASSLGTEPGYTF; DNA: TGTGCCAGCAGCTTAGGGACAGAGCCTGGCTACACCTTC; size: few; D: NA; length: 13; J: TRBJ1-2; V: TRBV7-9
CDR3: CASSYSSQRTDTQYF; DNA: TGTGCCAGCAGTTACTCTAGCCAGAGGACAGATACGCAGTATTTT; size: NA; D: NA; length: 15; J: TRBJ2-3; V: TRBV6-5
CDR3: CSAREFGTGRTDTQYF; DNA: TGCAGTGCTAGAGAATTTGGGACAGGGCGCACAGATACGCAGTATTTT; size: NA; D: TRBD1; length: 16; J: TRBJ2-3; V: TRBV20-1
CDR3: CSARLLGSSYNEQFF; DNA: TGCAGTGCTAGGCTCTTGGGAAGCTCCTACAATGAGCAGTTCTTC; size: NA; D: NA; length: 15; J: TRBJ2-1; V: TRBV20-1
CDR3: CASSYEGLTQYF; DNA: TGTGCCAGCAGTTACGAGGGACTAACGCAGTATTTT; size: few; D: TRBD2; length: 12; J: TRBJ2-3; V: TRBV6-5
CDR3: CASRPTGRLNYGYTF; DNA: TGTGCCAGCAGACCCACAGGGAGACTTAACTATGGCTACACCTTC; size: few; D: NA; length: 15; J: TRBJ1-2; V: TRBV6-2/TRBV6-3
CDR3: CASSEDRPNEQFF; DNA: TGCGCCAGCAGCGAGGACAGGCCTAATGAGCAGTTCTTC; size: few; D: TRBD1; length: 13; J: TRBJ2-1; V: TRBV5-1
CDR3: CASSSARANSPLHF; DNA: TGTGCCAGCAGTTCGGCCAGGGCTAATTCACCCCTCCACTTT; size: NA; D: NA; length: 14; J: TRBJ1-6; V: TRBV6-2/TRBV6-3
CDR3: CASSSGGQKTGYTF; DNA: TGTGCCAGCAGCTCAGGCGGACAAAAAACTGGCTACACCTTC; size: NA; D: NA; length: 14; J: TRBJ1-2; V: TRBV4-2
CDR3: CASIPGAGNYGYTF; DNA: TGTGCCAGCATCCCAGGGGCCGGGAACTATGGCTACACCTTC; size: NA; D: NA; length: 14; J: TRBJ1-2; V: TRBV6-5
CDR3: CSARPWGSGGDTQYF; DNA: TGCAGTGCTAGACCCTGGGGGAGCGGGGGGGATACGCAGTATTTT; size: many; D: TRBD2; length: 15; J: TRBJ2-3; V: TRBV20-1
CDR3: CASNYQSNEQFF; DNA: TGTGCCAGCAATTACCAGAGCAATGAGCAGTTCTTC; size: NA; D: NA; length: 12; J: TRBJ2-1; V: TRBV6-2/TRBV6-3
CDR3: CASSPQSDYGYTF; DNA: TGTGCCAGCAGCCCCCAGAGTGACTATGGCTACACCTTC; size: NA; D: NA; length: 13; J: TRBJ1-2; V: TRBV7-2
CDR3: CATRSEDRGMNTEAFF; DNA: TGTGCCACCAGGTCGGAGGACAGGGGAATGAACACTGAAGCTTTCTTT; size: NA; D: TRBD1; length: 16; J: TRBJ1-1; V: TRBV15
CDR3: CASRVGTGHYEQYF; DNA: TGCGCCAGCAGGGTCGGGACAGGGCACTACGAGCAGTACTTC; size: NA; D: TRBD1; length: 14; J: TRBJ2-7; V: TRBV5-1
CDR3: CASSQDGTGELFF; DNA: TGCGCCAGCAGCCAGGATGGGACCGGGGAGCTGTTTTTT; size: few; D: NA; length: 13; J: TRBJ2-2; V: TRBV4-1
CDR3: CSARFAAITPQHF; DNA: TGCAGTGCTAGATTTGCGGCAATCACACCCCAGCATTTT; size: NA; D: NA; length: 13; J: TRBJ1-5; V: TRBV20-1
CDR3: CASSQAPGGANGYTF; DNA: TGTGCCAGCAGCCAAGCCCCGGGGGGGGCAAATGGCTACACCTTC; size: few; D: NA; length: 15; J: TRBJ1-2; V: TRBV3-1
CDR3: CASSLASETSSYEQYF; DNA: TGTGCCAGCAGCTTAGCGTCCGAGACTAGCTCCTACGAGCAGTACTTC; size: NA; D: NA; length: 16; J: TRBJ2-7; V: TRBV11-2
CDR3: CASSQGEQLREAFF; DNA: TGCGCCAGCAGCCAAGGTGAACAACTTCGAGAAGCTTTCTTT; size: NA; D: NA; length: 14; J: TRBJ1-1; V: TRBV4-3
CDR3: CASSRDREKDTQYF; DNA: TGTGCCAGCAGCCGGGACAGGGAAAAAGATACGCAGTACTTC; size: NA; D: TRBD1; length: 14; J: TRBJ2-5; V: TRBV25-1
CDR3: CASSQVQDQPQHF; DNA: TGCGCCAGCAGCCAAGTGCAGGATCAGCCCCAGCATTTT; size: once; D: NA; length: 13; J: TRBJ1-5; V: TRBV4-3
CDR3: CASKSGGVRAYNSPLHF; DNA: TGTGCCAGCAAGTCAGGGGGAGTACGCGCCTATAATTCACCCCTCCACTTT; size: NA; D: TRBD1; length: 17; J: TRBJ1-6; V: TRBV28
CDR3: CASSHGLAGASFYYEQYF; DNA: TGTGCCAGCAGCCACGGACTAGCGGGGGCCAGCTTCTACTACGAGCAGTACTTC; size: NA; D: TRBD2; length: 18; J: TRBJ2-7; V: TRBV14
CDR3: CSVEDRTGRSYNEQFF; DNA: TGCAGCGTTGAAGATAGAACAGGACGGTCCTACAATGAGCAGTTCTTC; size: few; D: NA; length: 16; J: TRBJ2-1; V: TRBV29-1
CDR3: CASSYRLGGLEQFF; DNA: TGCGCCAGCAGCTACCGTCTAGGGGGCCTTGAGCAGTTCTTC; size: NA; D: TRBD1; length: 14; J: TRBJ2-1; V: TRBV5-1
CDR3: CSARDPQGVTEAFF; DNA: TGCAGTGCTAGAGACCCCCAGGGGGTCACTGAAGCTTTCTTT; size: NA; D: TRBD1; length: 14; J: TRBJ1-1; V: TRBV20-1
CDR3: CASSYSTRNIQYF; DNA: TGTGCCAGCAGTTACTCTACTCGGAACATTCAGTACTTC; size: NA; D: NA; length: 13; J: TRBJ2-4; V: TRBV6-6
CDR3: CASSLRQGVKVYGYTF; DNA: TGCGCCAGCAGCCTAAGACAGGGAGTTAAAGTCTATGGCTACACCTTC; size: NA; D: TRBD1; length: 16; J: TRBJ1-2; V: TRBV5-1
CDR3: CASSVGGGLEQYF; DNA: TGCGCCAGCAGTGTGGGAGGGGGATTGGAGCAGTACTTC; size: NA; D: NA; length: 13; J: TRBJ2-4; V: TRBV4-1
CDR3: CSARPPRARLDNSPLHF; DNA: TGCAGTGCTAGGCCCCCCAGGGCTCGACTCGATAATTCACCCCTCCACTTT; size: NA; D: NA; length: 17; J: TRBJ1-6; V: TRBV20-1
CDR3: CSAGGGATTDTQYF; DNA: TGCAGTGCCGGAGGAGGGGCAACCACAGATACGCAGTATTTT; size: few; D: NA; length: 14; J: TRBJ2-3; V: TRBV20-1
CDR3: CAIRYRDSPNSPLHF; DNA: TGTGCCATCAGATACAGGGACAGTCCAAATTCACCCCTCCACTTT; size: NA; D: TRBD1; length: 15; J: TRBJ1-6; V: TRBV10-3
CDR3: CSVPGLAGYNEQYF; DNA: TGCAGCGTCCCGGGGCTAGCGGGTTACAATGAACAGTACTTC; size: NA; D: TRBD2; length: 14; J: TRBJ2-5; V: TRBV29-1
CDR3: CASSRTGPQVYGYTF; DNA: TGTGCCAGCAGCCGTACCGGGCCTCAAGTATATGGCTACACCTTC; size: NA; D: NA; length: 15; J: TRBJ1-2; V: TRBV12-3/TRBV12-4
CDR3: CASRNGREDEQYF; DNA: TGTGCCAGCAGGAATGGCAGGGAGGACGAGCAGTACTTC; size: once; D: NA; length: 13; J: TRBJ2-7; V: TRBV6-5
CDR3: CASSGGQGVSPLHF; DNA: TGCGCCAGCAGCGGGGGACAGGGCGTTTCACCCCTCCACTTT; size: NA; D: TRBD1; length: 14; J: TRBJ1-6; V: TRBV5-1
CDR3: CASGGRATNEKLFF; DNA: TGCGCCAGTGGTGGAAGGGCAACTAATGAAAAACTGTTTTTT; size: few; D: NA; length: 14; J: TRBJ1-4; V: TRBV4-1
CDR3: CASSKAQGIATYEQYF; DNA: TGTGCCAGCAGCAAGGCCCAGGGGATTGCCACCTACGAGCAGTACTTC; size: few; D: NA; length: 16; J: TRBJ2-7; V: TRBV27
CDR3: CASRGRRVWNYGYTF; DNA: TGTGCCAGCAGAGGTCGAAGGGTCTGGAACTATGGCTACACCTTC; size: few; D: NA; length: 15; J: TRBJ1-2; V: TRBV7-9
CDR3: CASSQHGGSQETQYF; DNA: TGCGCCAGCAGCCAACACGGGGGTTCCCAAGAGACCCAGTACTTC; size: few; D: NA; length: 15; J: TRBJ2-5; V: TRBV4-1
CDR3: CASSFIDGDARTDTQYF; DNA: TGTGCCAGCAGCTTTATTGATGGGGACGCACGCACAGATACGCAGTATTTT; size: few; D: NA; length: 17; J: TRBJ2-3; V: TRBV11-2
CDR3: CSASEDSNQPQHF; DNA: TGCAGTGCTAGTGAGGATAGCAATCAGCCCCAGCATTTT; size: NA; D: NA; length: 13; J: TRBJ1-5; V: TRBV20-1
CDR3: CSAAWRGNTGELFF; DNA: TGCAGTGCCGCCTGGCGAGGGAACACCGGGGAGCTGTTTTTT; size: NA; D: NA; length: 14; J: TRBJ2-2; V: TRBV20-1
CDR3: CASSETPTQYF; DNA: TGTGCCAGCAGTGAGACACCAACCCAGTACTTC; size: few; D: NA; length: 11; J: TRBJ2-7; V: TRBV28